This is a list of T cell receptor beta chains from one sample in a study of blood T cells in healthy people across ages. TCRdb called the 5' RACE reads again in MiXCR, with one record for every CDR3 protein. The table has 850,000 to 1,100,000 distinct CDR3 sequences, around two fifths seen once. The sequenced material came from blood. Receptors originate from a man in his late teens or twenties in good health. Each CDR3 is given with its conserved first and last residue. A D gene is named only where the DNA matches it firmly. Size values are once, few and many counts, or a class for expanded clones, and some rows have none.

TGTGCCAGCAGCTGTCTAGGACAGTATGGCTACACCTTC | CASSCLGQYGYTF | TRBJ1-2 | few | . | TRBV5-4
TGCGCCAGCAGCCAAGAGTCCCGGGGTGGGGCAGATACGCAGTATTTT | CASSQESRGGADTQYF | TRBJ2-3 | . | . | TRBV4-1
TGCGCCAGCAGCCCGATCGGTTGGGACACTGAAGCTTTCTTT | CASSPIGWDTEAFF | TRBJ1-1 | . | . | TRBV5-1
TGTGCCAGCAGCAAGAGTGGCGATAGCTCCTACGAGCAGTACTTC | CASSKSGDSSYEQYF | TRBJ2-7 | . | . | TRBV11-2
TGTGCCAGCAGTGTGACTAGCGGGGGGAGTGCGCAAGAGACCCAGTACTTC | CASSVTSGGSAQETQYF | TRBJ2-5 | few | TRBD2 | TRBV6-1
TGCAGTGCCGCTAGCGGGGGGTACTACAATGAGCAGTACTTC | CSAASGGYYNEQYF | TRBJ2-7 | . | TRBD2 | TRBV20-1
TGTGCCAGCAGCGTAGAGGGGGCGCACACTGAAGCTTTCTTT | CASSVEGAHTEAFF | TRBJ1-1 | . | TRBD1 | TRBV7-3
TGTGCCAGCGGGCTGTCGGCGCTGAACACTGAAGCTTTCTTT | CASGLSALNTEAFF | TRBJ1-1 | . | . | TRBV27
TGCAGCGGTCTCCGGGACTTAAAAGAGACCCAGTACTTC | CSGLRDLKETQYF | TRBJ2-5 | few | . | TRBV29-1
TGTGCCAGCAGCCAAGATTACAGCACTGAAGCTTTCTTT | CASSQDYSTEAFF | TRBJ1-1 | . | . | TRBV4-2
TGTGCCAGCAGCCGAGACCCGAGGGATGGCTACACCTTC | CASSRDPRDGYTF | TRBJ1-2 | . | . | TRBV6-5
TGCAGTGCTAGAGATCTAGGCGAGAGCTCTGGGGCCGACGTCCTGACTTTC | CSARDLGESSGADVLTF | TRBJ2-6 | . | . | TRBV20-1
TGCGCCAGCAGCCAAGATAGCCCAGTGGCTAATGAAAAACTGTTTTTT | CASSQDSPVANEKLFF | TRBJ1-4 | . | . | TRBV4-3
TGCAGCGTTGAAGTGGAGGTCCCCTACGAGCAGTACTTC | CSVEVEVPYEQYF | TRBJ2-7 | . | . | TRBV29-1
TGTGCCAGCCCCGGCGAAGGGACACCTAACACTGAAGCTTTCTTT | CASPGEGTPNTEAFF | TRBJ1-1 | few | . | TRBV7-9
TGTGCCAGCTCACTCGGACAGGGGGACGCAGATACGCAGTATTTT | CASSLGQGDADTQYF | TRBJ2-3 | . | TRBD1 | TRBV18
TGCGCCAGCAGCTGGGAAGGGGTTTATGGCTACACCTTC | CASSWEGVYGYTF | TRBJ1-2 | . | . | TRBV5-1
TGTGCCAGCAGATCGGGCCCCCGACTAGGCTATGGCTACACCTTC | CASRSGPRLGYGYTF | TRBJ1-2 | . | . | TRBV6-5
TGTGCCAGTAGTATAGAGCCAAGCAATCAGCCCCAGCATTTT | CASSIEPSNQPQHF | TRBJ1-5 | . | . | TRBV19
TGTGCCAGCAGCAATTGCGGGCGAACCAATAAAAACTACAATGAGCAGTTCTTC | CASSNCGRTNKNYNEQFF | TRBJ2-1 | . | . | TRBV21-1
TGTGCCAGCAGTTACTCGTCATCTGGAGATACGCAGTATTTT | CASSYSSSGDTQYF | TRBJ2-3 | few | . | TRBV6-6
TGTGCCAGCAGCTTAGCGTTCAGGGTTTCAGTGGAGACCCAGTACTTC | CASSLAFRVSVETQYF | TRBJ2-5 | few | . | TRBV11-2
TGTGCCACCAGTCGCCCGGGGGGAGATACGCAGTATTTT | CATSRPGGDTQYF | TRBJ2-3 | few | TRBD2 | TRBV24-1
TGTGCCAGCAGCTTAGTATCAGGGGTAGGCTACACCTTC | CASSLVSGVGYTF | TRBJ1-2 | . | . | TRBV13
TGTGCCAGCACAGACAGTACTAACTATGGCTACACCTTC | CASTDSTNYGYTF | TRBJ1-2 | . | . | TRBV6-5
TGTGCCAGCAGTGACAGGGCCTCCGTCGACACTGAAGCTTTCTTT | CASSDRASVDTEAFF | TRBJ1-1 | few | . | TRBV25-1
TGTGCCAGCAGCTTTCGACAGGGGGAGTACTATGGCTACACCTTC | CASSFRQGEYYGYTF | TRBJ1-2 | few | TRBD1 | TRBV7-2
TGTGCCAGCAAAGTGCCGGGACAGAACTACAATGAGCAGTTCTTC | CASKVPGQNYNEQFF | TRBJ2-1 | few | TRBD1 | TRBV28
TGCAGTGCTAGAGGGCAGACAATGAACACTGAAGCTTTCTTT | CSARGQTMNTEAFF | TRBJ1-1 | few | . | TRBV20-1
TGTGCCAGCAGCCCAGGGAACTACAATGAGCAGTTCTTC | CASSPGNYNEQFF | TRBJ2-1 | few | . | TRBV5-6
TGCAGTGCTAGAGACCAGGGGGTTTTCTATGGCTACACCTTC | CSARDQGVFYGYTF | TRBJ1-2 | few | TRBD1 | TRBV20-1
TGTGCTAGTGCCATGACAGGGGTCTACAATGAGCAGTTCTTC | CASAMTGVYNEQFF | TRBJ2-1 | few | TRBD1 | TRBV12-5
TGTGCCAGCAGTCCCCTAGCGGGGGGCGAAAAAGAGACCCAGTACTTC | CASSPLAGGEKETQYF | TRBJ2-5 | few | TRBD2 | TRBV12-3/TRBV12-4
TGCAGTGCTAGCGGGGCCCCTATGCGGGGGCACACAGATACGCAGTATTTT | CSASGAPMRGHTDTQYF | TRBJ2-3 | few | . | TRBV20-1
TGTGCCAGCAGCTTGCGCGGGGGCCCTAAGTTAGATGAAAAACTGTTTTTT | CASSLRGGPKLDEKLFF | TRBJ1-4 | . | . | TRBV7-9
TGTGCCAGCAGCCAATCAGGGGAAGGAATTTTAAATCAGCCCCAGCATTTT | CASSQSGEGILNQPQHF | TRBJ1-5 | . | . | TRBV16
TGTGCCAGCAGTCTCCTTCGGGCTGACACCGGGGAGCTGTTTTTT | CASSLLRADTGELFF | TRBJ2-2 | . | . | TRBV2
TGCAGTGCTAAAGAGAGAGTGCGGGGGAGTCCCTACAATGAGCAGTTCTTC | CSAKERVRGSPYNEQFF | TRBJ2-1 | . | TRBD2 | TRBV20-1
TGTGCCAGCAAACAGCCCGGATTCTACGAGCAGTACTTC | CASKQPGFYEQYF | TRBJ2-7 | . | . | TRBV2
TGTGCCAGCAGTTTTAGCGGGCGCCGAACCGGGGAGCTGTTTTTT | CASSFSGRRTGELFF | TRBJ2-2 | few | TRBD2 | TRBV12-3/TRBV12-4
TGCGCCAGCAGCCATCCCGGAATAGCGGGGGGAAGCTCCTACAATGAGCAGTTCTTC | CASSHPGIAGGSSYNEQFF | TRBJ2-1 | few | TRBD2 | TRBV4-1
TGCAGTGCTAGAGATGAGGGACGGGTCACTGAAGCTTTCTTT | CSARDEGRVTEAFF | TRBJ1-1 | few | . | TRBV20-1
TGTGCCAGCAGCTTATCTAGTGGGTCGCACAATGAGCAGTTCTTC | CASSLSSGSHNEQFF | TRBJ2-1 | few | . | TRBV7-2
TGCAGCGTTGAAGCACAGGGAGTCCCTGAAGCTTTCTTT | CSVEAQGVPEAFF | TRBJ1-1 | . | . | TRBV29-1
TGTGCCAGTAGTATAGATTTAGGACAGGGGGAGTCCTACGAGCAGTACTTC | CASSIDLGQGESYEQYF | TRBJ2-7 | . | TRBD1 | TRBV19
TGTGCCACCAGTGATCACTCCCAGGGGGCAAGGGATACGCAGTATTTT | CATSDHSQGARDTQYF | TRBJ2-3 | . | TRBD1 | TRBV24-1
TGTGCCAGCACCCCGGGACAGGCGAACTACGAGCAGTACTTC | CASTPGQANYEQYF | TRBJ2-7 | . | TRBD1 | TRBV7-9
TGTGCCAGCAGTCCGCCTCGGACAGGGGGCCAAAATCAGCCCCAGCATTTT | CASSPPRTGGQNQPQHF | TRBJ1-5 | . | TRBD1 | TRBV12-3/TRBV12-4
TGTGCCAGCAGTTACTCGACAGGGACTAGCGGGGTAAACAATGAGCAGTTCTTC | CASSYSTGTSGVNNEQFF | TRBJ2-1 | . | TRBD2 | TRBV6-5
TGCAGCGCTGGGGGGCTGTATAATGAAAAACTGTTTTTT | CSAGGLYNEKLFF | TRBJ1-4 | few | . | TRBV29-1
TGTGCCAGCAGTGGGGGGGGGTACACTGAAGCTTTCTTT | CASSGGGYTEAFF | TRBJ1-1 | . | . | TRBV9
TGTGCCAGCAGCTTAGCGCTTACAGGCGGCAGTGAAGCTTTCTTT | CASSLALTGGSEAFF | TRBJ1-1 | . | . | TRBV7-8
TGCGCCAGCAGCCAATTCCTACCTCCCGGCAATGAGCAGTTCTTC | CASSQFLPPGNEQFF | TRBJ2-1 | once | . | TRBV4-3
TGTGCCGCACGGGTCCGGATGAACACTGAAGCTTTCTTT | CAARVRMNTEAFF | TRBJ1-1 | . | . | TRBV7-2
TGTACCAGTAGTATAGGTAGGGGGGACACAGATACGCAGTATTTT | CTSSIGRGDTDTQYF | TRBJ2-3 | . | . | TRBV19